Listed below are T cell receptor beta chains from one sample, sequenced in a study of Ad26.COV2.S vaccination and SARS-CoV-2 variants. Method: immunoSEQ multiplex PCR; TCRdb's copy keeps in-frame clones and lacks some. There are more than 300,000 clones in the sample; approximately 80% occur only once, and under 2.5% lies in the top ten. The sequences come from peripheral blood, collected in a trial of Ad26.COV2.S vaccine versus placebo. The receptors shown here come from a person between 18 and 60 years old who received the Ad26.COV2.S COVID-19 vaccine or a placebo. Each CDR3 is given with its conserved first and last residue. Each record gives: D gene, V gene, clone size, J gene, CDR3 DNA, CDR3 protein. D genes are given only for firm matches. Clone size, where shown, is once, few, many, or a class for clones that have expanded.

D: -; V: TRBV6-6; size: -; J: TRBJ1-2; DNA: TGTGCCAGCAGTCTGAGTTTTTGGTATGGCTACACCTTC; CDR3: CASSLSFWYGYTF
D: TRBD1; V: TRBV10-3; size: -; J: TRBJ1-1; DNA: TGTGCCACCGCGGGACAGGCCATGAACACTGAAGCTTTCTTT; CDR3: CATAGQAMNTEAFF
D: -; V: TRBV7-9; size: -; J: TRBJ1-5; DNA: TGTGCCAGCAGCTTAAACGATCAGCCCCAGCATTTT; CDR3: CASSLNDQPQHF
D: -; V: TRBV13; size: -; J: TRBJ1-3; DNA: TGTGCCAGCAGCTTGCGGGCGGGAGAGGACACCATATATTTT; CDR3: CASSLRAGEDTIYF
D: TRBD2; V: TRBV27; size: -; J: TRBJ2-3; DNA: TGTGCCAGCAGTTTATCTAGCGGGGGGTATGATACGCAGTATTTT; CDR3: CASSLSSGGYDTQYF
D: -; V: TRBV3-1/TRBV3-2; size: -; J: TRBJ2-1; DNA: TGTGCCAGCAGCCAAGAGGCGGGCCCGCCCTCCTACAATGAGCAGTTCTTC; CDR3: CASSQEAGPPSYNEQFF
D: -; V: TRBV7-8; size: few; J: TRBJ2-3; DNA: TGTGCCAGCAGCGGGGGGACATTGTCAGATACGCAGTATTTT; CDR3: CASSGGTLSDTQYF
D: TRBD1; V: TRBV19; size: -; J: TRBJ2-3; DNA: TGTGCCAGTAGTATACAGGGGGTGGAGACAGATACGCAGTATTTT; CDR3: CASSIQGVETDTQYF
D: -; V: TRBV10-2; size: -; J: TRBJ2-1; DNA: TGCGCCAGCAGCGGGGACCCCGCCTACAATGAGCAGTTCTTC; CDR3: CASSGDPAYNEQFF
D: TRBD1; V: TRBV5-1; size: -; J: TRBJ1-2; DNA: TGCGCCAGCAGCTTGGAGACAGGGCGGGACTATGGCTACACCTTC; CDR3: CASSLETGRDYGYTF
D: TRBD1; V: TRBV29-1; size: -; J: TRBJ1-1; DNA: TGCAGCGCAATGGACAGGGTTGACACTGAAGCTTTCTTT; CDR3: CSAMDRVDTEAFF
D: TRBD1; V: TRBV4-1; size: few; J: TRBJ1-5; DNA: TGCGCCAGCAGCCAAAGGGACAGACCTAGGAATCAGCCCCAGCATTTT; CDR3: CASSQRDRPRNQPQHF
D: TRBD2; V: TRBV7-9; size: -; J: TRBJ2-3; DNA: TGTGCCAGCACCGGGACTAGCACCTCTAGCACAGATACGCAGTATTTT; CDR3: CASTGTSTSSTDTQYF
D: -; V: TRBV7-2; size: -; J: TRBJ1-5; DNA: TGTGCCAGCAGCTTAGGCCGGGGGTCGCAGCCCCAGCATTTT; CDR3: CASSLGRGSQPQHF
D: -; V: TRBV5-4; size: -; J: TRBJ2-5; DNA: TGTGCCAGCAGCTTGGGCTCAGGAGAGACCCAGTACTTC; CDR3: CASSLGSGETQYF
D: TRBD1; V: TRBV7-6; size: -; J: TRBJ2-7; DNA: TGTGCCAGCAGCTCCAATACCGGGACAGTCTCCTACGAGCAGTACTTC; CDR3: CASSSNTGTVSYEQYF
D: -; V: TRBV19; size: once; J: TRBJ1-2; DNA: TGTGCCAGTAGTACCCAAATCTGGACGGCTAACTATGGCTACACCTTC; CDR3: CASSTQIWTANYGYTF
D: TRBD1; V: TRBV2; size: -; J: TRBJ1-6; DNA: TGTGCCAGCACAGGGGGTAATTCACCCCTCCACTTT; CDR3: CASTGGNSPLHF
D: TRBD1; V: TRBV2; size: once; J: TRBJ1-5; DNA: TGTGCCAGCAGCGCGCGGAATACAGGGGGCTATCAGCCCCAGCATTTT; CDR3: CASSARNTGGYQPQHF